The rows below give T cell receptor beta chains drawn from one sample of a study of CD8 T cells in Susac syndrome. One entry per CDR3 protein results from TCRdb running MiXCR on the immunoSEQ multiplex PCR reads. The repertoire includes approximately 180,000 distinct CDR3 sequences, almost 96% of them detected once, and about 0.093% sits in the top ten. The sample was CD4+ T cells from PBMCs. These receptors originate from a human donor with multiple sclerosis. The CDR3 runs from the conserved cysteine through the conserved F or W. D genes are given only for firm matches. Clone size is shown for a subset of rows, as once, few, many or a class of expanded clone.

clone size,V gene,D gene,J gene,CDR3 protein,CDR3 DNA
-,TRBV6-5,-,TRBJ2-2,CASSTSRLPGELFF,TGTGCCAGCAGCACATCTAGACTACCCGGGGAGCTGTTTTTT
-,TRBV29-1,TRBD2,TRBJ2-3,CSVDDWTSPARDTQYF,TGCAGCGTTGACGATTGGACTAGCCCAGCCCGAGATACGCAGTATTTT
-,TRBV7-2,-,TRBJ2-2,CASSRRSTGELFF,TGTGCCAGCAGCCGCAGGAGCACCGGGGAGCTGTTTTTT
once,TRBV18,TRBD1,TRBJ2-7,CASSPLTGGEEQYF,TGTGCCAGCTCACCGTTGACAGGGGGCGAGGAGCAGTACTTC
-,TRBV15,TRBD1,TRBJ1-1,CATSRAKGAAEAFF,TGTGCCACCAGCAGAGCTAAGGGGGCCGCTGAAGCTTTCTTT
-,TRBV7-2,TRBD1,TRBJ1-1,CASSPHSGGRTEAFF,TGTGCCAGCAGCCCTCACTCAGGGGGCAGAACTGAAGCTTTCTTT
-,TRBV12-3/TRBV12-4,-,TRBJ2-7,CASSFNGDAEQYF,TGTGCCAGCAGTTTTAACGGGGACGCCGAGCAGTACTTC
-,TRBV29-1,-,TRBJ1-2,CSADTSDAGGYTF,TGCAGCGCCGATACCTCGGACGCCGGTGGCTACACCTTC
-,TRBV5-4,TRBD2,TRBJ2-3,CASSRTSGGVTDTQYF,TGTGCCAGCAGCCGGACTAGCGGGGGGGTCACAGATACGCAGTATTTT
-,TRBV7-9,TRBD1,TRBJ1-4,CASRSDRVGEKLFF,TGTGCCAGCAGATCGGACAGGGTGGGTGAAAAACTGTTTTTT
-,TRBV15,-,TRBJ1-2,CATSRDAGEGNGYTF,TGTGCCACCAGCAGAGACGCTGGGGAGGGTAATGGCTACACCTTC
-,TRBV15,-,TRBJ2-3,CATSRPGEGTDTQYF,TGTGCCACCAGCAGACCGGGGGAGGGCACAGATACGCAGTATTTT
-,TRBV3-1,TRBD2,TRBJ2-3,CASSQGAGSTDTQYF,TGTGCCAGCAGCCAAGGAGCGGGGAGCACAGATACGCAGTATTTT
-,TRBV30,-,TRBJ2-5,CAWRARGQETQYF,TGTGCCTGGAGGGCCAGGGGCCAAGAGACCCAGTACTTC
-,TRBV30,TRBD1,TRBJ1-2,CAWTGGDYGYTF,TGTGCCTGGACAGGGGGCGACTATGGCTACACCTTC
-,TRBV4-3,-,TRBJ2-5,CASSRHLRETQYF,TGCGCCAGCAGCCGCCATCTCAGAGAGACCCAGTACTTC
once,TRBV20-1,-,TRBJ2-3,CSASVEASTDTQYF,TGCAGTGCTAGTGTGGAGGCGAGCACAGATACGCAGTATTTT
-,TRBV6-1,TRBD1,TRBJ2-7,CASSRPGTASSYEQYF,TGTGCCAGCAGTCGCCCCGGGACAGCGAGCTCCTACGAGCAGTACTTC
-,TRBV30,TRBD2,TRBJ2-1,CAWSVGGYNEQFF,TGTGCCTGGAGTGTCGGGGGGTACAATGAGCAGTTCTTC
-,TRBV2,-,TRBJ2-2,CASTRVQNTGELFF,TGTGCCAGCACCCGGGTCCAGAACACCGGGGAGCTGTTTTTT
-,TRBV12-3/TRBV12-4,TRBD1,TRBJ2-1,CASSPGQGDNEQFF,TGTGCCAGCAGCCCCGGACAGGGTGACAATGAGCAGTTCTTC
once,TRBV4-1,-,TRBJ2-7,CASSQRLMSEGAYEQYF,TGCGCCAGCAGCCAACGCCTGATGTCGGAGGGGGCCTACGAGCAGTACTTC
-,TRBV9,-,TRBJ2-1,CASTTGTEPYNEQFF,TGTGCCAGCACCACCGGGACCGAACCCTACAATGAGCAGTTCTTC
-,TRBV29-1,-,TRBJ1-2,CSVYGTYNYGYTF,TGCAGCGTTTACGGGACTTATAACTATGGCTACACCTTC
-,TRBV29-1,TRBD1,TRBJ1-2,CSVKSGQLSNYGYTF,TGCAGCGTCAAATCGGGACAGCTCTCTAACTATGGCTACACCTTC
-,TRBV27,-,TRBJ2-7,CASSLWGRSYEQYF,TGTGCCAGCAGTTTATGGGGCCGTTCCTACGAACAGTACTTC
-,TRBV6-6,TRBD1,TRBJ2-3,CASSYSTGATDTQYF,TGTGCCAGCAGTTACTCGACAGGGGCCACAGATACGCAGTATTTT
-,TRBV5-4,TRBD1,TRBJ1-6,CASSFRQGNSPLHF,TGTGCCAGCAGCTTTCGACAGGGAAATTCACCCCTCCACTTT
-,TRBV19,-,TRBJ1-3,CASSIRRSSGNTIYF,TGTGCCAGTAGTATAAGGAGGAGCTCTGGAAACACCATATATTTT
-,TRBV2,-,TRBJ1-2,CASSVQVRYGYTF,TGTGCCAGCAGTGTACAGGTTAGGTATGGCTACACCTTC
-,TRBV9,-,TRBJ2-7,CASSPTGTRGDEQYF,TGTGCCAGCAGCCCCACCGGGACTCGGGGCGACGAGCAGTACTTC
-,TRBV12-3/TRBV12-4,-,TRBJ1-1,CASRTGSEAFF,TGTGCCAGCAGGACAGGTTCTGAAGCTTTCTTT
-,TRBV3-1,-,TRBJ2-5,CASSQDPRGTQYF,TGTGCCAGCAGCCAGGACCCGAGGGGGACCCAGTACTTC
-,TRBV7-9,TRBD1,TRBJ1-2,CASRSRQGVYGYTF,TGTGCCAGCAGATCAAGACAGGGGGTCTATGGCTACACCTTC
-,TRBV6-2/TRBV6-3,-,TRBJ2-5,CASGVSQETQYF,TGTGCCAGTGGAGTCTCCCAAGAGACCCAGTACTTC
-,TRBV30,-,TRBJ2-3,CAWKLNTDTQYF,TGTGCCTGGAAACTAAACACAGATACGCAGTATTTT
-,TRBV6-5,TRBD2,TRBJ2-1,CASGLAGYNEQFF,TGTGCCAGCGGGTTAGCGGGCTACAATGAGCAGTTCTTC
-,TRBV30,-,TRBJ2-7,CAWSVFSGSGRYEQYF,TGTGCCTGGAGTGTGTTTAGTGGGTCCGGCAGATACGAGCAGTACTTC
-,TRBV5-1,TRBD1,TRBJ2-7,CASSLAIGQGIPYEQYF,TGCGCCAGCAGCTTGGCCATCGGACAGGGTATCCCCTACGAGCAGTACTTC
-,TRBV7-9,-,TRBJ2-7,CASSFVGQPYAEQYF,TGTGCCAGCAGCTTCGTGGGTCAGCCATACGCGGAGCAGTACTTC
few,TRBV18,-,TRBJ2-3,CASSRVGTDTQYF,TGTGCCAGCTCACGAGTCGGCACAGATACGCAGTATTTT
-,TRBV3-1,-,TRBJ2-1,CASSQVYQTKTTTDEQFF,TGTGCCAGCAGCCAAGTTTATCAAACTAAAACAACCACAGATGAGCAGTTCTTC
-,TRBV12-5,-,TRBJ1-1,CASGWGGGAFF,TGTGCTAGTGGTTGGGGTGGTGGAGCTTTCTTT
-,TRBV20-1,-,TRBJ2-3,CSARWGPDTQYF,TGCAGTGCTAGATGGGGGCCAGATACGCAGTATTTT
-,TRBV2,-,TRBJ1-1,CASSEDLEAFF,TGTGCCAGCAGTGAAGATCTTGAAGCTTTCTTT
-,TRBV19,TRBD1,TRBJ2-7,CASSTGTGGGEQYF,TGTGCCAGTAGTACCGGGACAGGGGGCGGCGAGCAGTACTTC
once,TRBV5-1,TRBD2,TRBJ2-3,CASSPVTSGDTDTQYF,TGCGCCAGCAGCCCTGTGACTAGCGGGGACACAGATACGCAGTATTTT
-,TRBV5-1,-,TRBJ2-7,CASSFRPSSYEQYF,TGCGCCAGCAGCTTCCGACCTAGCTCCTACGAGCAGTACTTC
-,TRBV4-1,TRBD1,TRBJ1-5,CASSQDRGTQPQHF,TGCGCCAGCAGCCAAGACAGGGGGACTCAGCCCCAGCATTTT
-,TRBV6-2/TRBV6-3,-,TRBJ2-4,CASNGVSNIQYF,TGTGCCAGCAACGGGGTATCAAACATTCAGTACTTC
once,TRBV7-2,-,TRBJ1-2,CASSTRPDYGYTF,TGTGCCAGCAGCACCCGGCCAGATTATGGCTACACCTTC